The T cell receptor beta chain described here comes from a study of blood T cell repertoires in COVID-19. Study summary: The origin of the acute and convalescent COVID-19 samples was the United States, Italy and Spain. The cDNA or gDNA used as material had been derived from T cells, B-cell-depleted T cells, or PBMCs.

The V and J ends lost 1 base and 2 bases, in that order; junction bases with no gene match: 0. CDR3 size: 14 residues. Germline values: CDR1 GTSNPN, CDR2 SVGIG (reference sequence). This table comes from immunoSEQ multiplex PCR, and its TCRdb copy is limited to in-frame clones, with some not included. The sample shows approximately 150,000 clones, 84% of them seen only once. Seattle researchers signed up patients amid active infection and tracked them longitudinally. The sample taken for sequencing was peripheral blood. The chain combines TRBV30 with TRBJ2-1; 9 nucleotides line up with TRBD2. This clonotype originated in a woman over 75 with COVID-19, enrolled during active disease. The DNA of the CDR3 is TGTGCCTGGAGTGGACTAGCGGCCTACAATGAGCAGTTCTTC. This translates into CAWSGLAAYNEQFF.